Presented here are 17 T cell receptor beta chains from one specimen sequenced in a study of CD8+ T cells in alopecia areata. The treatment denotes: oral pan-JAK inhibitor, 5-10 mg twice daily. The sequencing template was cDNA reverse transcribed from extracted RNA. Clones were read by immunoSEQ multiplex PCR, and TCRdb kept only the in-frame ones, dropping some. The sample carries about 140,000 clones, around 83% recorded once. This specimen consisted of CD8+ T cells sorted from blood, obtained at week 4, from a patient treated with tofacitinib. These receptors were taken from a human donor with alopecia areata.

The chain is built from TRBV27 and TRBJ2-3, with D unclear. The length of the CDR3 is 14 residues. V lost 3 bases, J lost 0 bases, and 7 bases lay in between. Germline values: CDR1 MNHEY, CDR2 SMNVEV (reference sequence). The CDR3 DNA reads as TGTGCCAGCAGTTTCCAGAGGAGCACAGATACGCAGTATTTT. As protein: CASSFQRSTDTQYF.

This sequence joins TRBV29-1 and TRBJ1-2; D is possibly TRBD1 (6 bases). Per germline, CDR1 SQVTM and CDR2 ANQGSEA. V was clipped by 2 bases and J by 2 bases, with 12 bases between them. The CDR3 consists of 14 residues. CDR3 amino acids: CSVELSGTNYGYTF. For the CDR3, the DNA is TGCAGCGTTGAACTATCAGGGACAAACTATGGCTACACCTTC.

This chain uses TRBV29-1 with TRBJ2-7, with a weak D call TRBD1 (6 bases). The V gene's germline CDR1 is SQVTM and CDR2 ANQGSEA. The V end lost 6 bases, the J end lost 4 bases, and 16 bases lay between the germline ends. The CDR3 sequence is 13 residues long. The CDR3 protein is CSVGEGQLYEQYF. Written as DNA, the CDR3 is TGCAGCGTCGGGGAAGGACAGCTGTACGAGCAGTACTTC.

The chain uses TRBV10-2 and TRBJ2-2; D is uncertain. The germline V and J ends were trimmed by 0 bases and 9 bases, with 14 bases remaining between them. The CDR3 is 15 amino acids. Germline V lookup: CDR1 WSHSY, CDR2 SAAADI. The CDR3 loop is CASSESLTMMRELFF. CDR3 DNA sequence: TGCGCCAGCAGTGAGTCCCTGACGATGATGCGGGAGCTGTTTTTT.

This clone was counted a single time. The chain joins TRBV29-1 to TRBJ1-2; 8 nucleotides match TRBD1. The V segment lost 6 bases and the J segment 3 bases; nucleotides outside the gene matches: 6. Germline CDR1 and CDR2: SQVTM and ANQGSEA. The CDR3 contains 13 residues. In DNA form, the CDR3 reads TGCAGCGTATACAGGGGGGACTACTATGGCTACACCTTC. It yields the protein CSVYRGDYYGYTF.

The V and J genes are TRBV13 and TRBJ2-1; unclear D gene. The V end was cut by 5 bases, the J end by 0 bases, with 14 bases between. Germline V gene data show CDR1 as PRHDT and CDR2 as FYEKMQ (reference sequence). The CDR3 sequence is 16 residues long. The CDR3 loop reads CASSQPYTDSYNEQFF. The CDR3 coding sequence is TGTGCCAGCAGCCAACCATACACTGACTCCTACAATGAGCAGTTCTTC.

The chain has TRBV29-1 and TRBJ1-2, with D perhaps matching TRBD1 (5 bases). Trimming removed 3 bases at V and 8 bases at J, with 31 bases between. This CDR3 contains 18 residues. Germline V gene sequence: CDR1 SQVTM, CDR2 ANQGSEA. CDR3 region: CSVEITEQVPHVFGGYTF. The CDR3 DNA reads as TGCAGCGTTGAGATAACGGAACAGGTTCCGCACGTTTTCGGGGGCTACACCTTC.

V is TRBV6-4 and J is TRBJ2-5, with D possibly matching TRBD1 (6 bases). Looked up from germline, CDR1 is MRHNA and CDR2 is SNTAGT. Trimming removed 6 bases from V and 10 bases from J, with 12 bases in between. The CDR3 covers 11 residues. The CDR3 reads CASRRQVYQYF. The CDR3 DNA reads as TGTGCCAGCAGGCGACAGGTTTACCAGTACTTC.

With regard to this clone: This same CDR3 is encoded by further DNA sequences in the sample. This chain uses TRBV5-6 with TRBJ2-7; no clear D. The ends were cut back, 0 bases at V and 0 bases at J, with 1 base in the middle. There are 12 residues in the CDR3. Germline lookup yields CDR1 SGHDT and CDR2 YYEEEE. CDR3 bases: TGTGCCAGCAGCTTGGTCTCCTACGAGCAGTACTTC. Translated: CASSLVSYEQYF.

This clone occurred a few times. The V gene is TRBV7-6, the J gene TRBJ2-7, with D tentatively TRBD1 or TRBD2 (5 bases each). The V and J ends lost 10 bases and 3 bases respectively, with 13 bases between them. The CDR3 has 12 residues. CDR1 is SGHVS, CDR2 FNYEAQ, per germline. CDR3 protein: CATNEGNYEQYF. CDR3 DNA: TGTGCCACCAACGAGGGGAACTACGAGCAGTACTTC.

V and J are TRBV4-1 and TRBJ2-7; D gene unclear. Germline V gene lookup returns CDR1 MGHRA and CDR2 YSYEKL. The germline V and J ends were trimmed by 3 bases and 0 bases, with 9 bases remaining between them. The CDR3 runs to 14 residues. The CDR3 DNA sequence: TGCGCCAGCAGCCAGAAAGGCAGCTCCTACGAGCAGTACTTC. It yields the protein CASSQKGSSYEQYF.

The chain employs TRBV7-9 and TRBJ2-7; D might be TRBD1 (6 bases). Trimming stripped 5 bases from V and 5 bases from J, with 10 bases between. Germline V gives CDR1 SEHNR, CDR2 FQNEAQ (reference sequence). The CDR3 has 12 amino acids. The chain's CDR3 is CASSRTEDEQYF. The CDR3 DNA is TGTGCCAGCAGCCGGACAGAAGACGAGCAGTACTTC.

Only a few counts were recorded for this clone. The chain combines TRBV7-2 with TRBJ2-5, with D hard to call. Deletions cut 2 bases from V and 2 bases from J, with 9 bases between. The germline V gene has CDR1 SGHTA and CDR2 FQGNSA. This CDR3 spans 14 amino acids. The CDR3 nucleotides read TGTGCCAGCAGCTTAATGCACAGTCAAGAGACCCAGTACTTC. Its protein is CASSLMHSQETQYF. The full variable domain, with the rest looked up from reference TRBV7-2 and TRBJ2-5, is GAGVSQSPSNKVTEKGKDVELRCDPISGHTALYWYRQSLGQGLEFLIYFQGNSAPDKSGLPSDRFSAERTGGSVSTLTIQRTQQEDSAVYLCASSLMHSQETQYFGPGTRLLVL.

V and J are TRBV29-1 and TRBJ2-7; perhaps TRBD2 as D (5 bases). This CDR3 region has 15 residues. V lost 0 bases, J lost 1 base, and 13 bases lay in between. Germline V gene lookup returns CDR1 SQVTM and CDR2 ANQGSEA. The CDR3 sequence: CSVEDLSAGSYEQYF. Written as DNA, the CDR3 is TGCAGCGTTGAAGATCTTAGCGCTGGATCCTACGAGCAGTACTTC.

The rearrangement uses TRBV6-6 and TRBJ1-2; TRBD1 might be the D (5 bases). CDR3 size: 16 residues. Trimming took 0 bases from V and 2 from J, leaving 13 bases between them. From germline, CDR1 is MNHNY and CDR2 SVGAGI (reference sequence). CDR3 sequence (DNA): TGTGCCAGCAGTTACTCCCGGGACGGAGAGAACTATGGCTACACCTTC. Translating gives CASSYSRDGENYGYTF.

This sequence joins TRBV5-1 and TRBJ2-7; D possibly corresponds to TRBD2 (6 bases). This CDR3 region has 15 residues. V was cut by 4 bases and J by 7 bases, with 21 bases left in between. Germline V gene data show CDR1 as SGHRS and CDR2 as YFSETQ. In nucleotides, the CDR3 is TGCGCCAGCAGCCTGTCCCCCGGCGGGACGAGGGAGCAGTACTTC. As protein: CASSLSPGGTREQYF.

This sequence joins TRBV9 and TRBJ2-1; possibly TRBD1 or TRBD2 for D (5 bases each). Trimming removed 3 bases from V and 6 bases from J, with 10 bases in between. CDR1 is SGDLS, CDR2 YYNGEE, per germline. CDR3 length equals 13 residues. This CDR3 reads CASSAPGLNEQFF. In DNA form, the CDR3 reads TGTGCCAGCAGCGCTCCGGGGCTCAATGAGCAGTTCTTC. The full variable domain, rest sourced from reference TRBV9 and TRBJ2-1, is DSGVTQTPKHLITATGQRVTLRCSPRSGDLSVYWYQQSLDQGLQFLIQYYNGEERAKGNILERFSAQQFPDLHSELNLSSLELGDSALYFCASSAPGLNEQFFGPGTRLTVL.